The 25 T cell receptor beta chains listed next were all sequenced from one sample in a study of CD8 T cells in Susac syndrome. The RNA, about 0.5 to 1 ug, was put through reverse transcription using random hexamers. Using its own MiXCR run on the immunoSEQ multiplex PCR reads, TCRdb lists one record per CDR3 protein. The repertoire consists of 150,000 to 190,000 distinct CDR3 sequences, with 95% occurring once and the leading ten covering 0.13% to 0.15%. Sequencing was performed on CD8+ T cells from PBMCs. These receptor sequences come from a human donor with multiple sclerosis.

This chain joins TRBV12-3 or TRBV12-4 and TRBJ1-5; D is uncertain. The germline V and J ends were trimmed by 1 base and 4 bases, with 8 bases remaining between them. The CDR3 sequence is 14 residues long. For the CDR3, the DNA is TGTGCCAGCAGTTTAGGACACGCGAATCAGCCCCAGCATTTT. Its translation: CASSLGHANQPQHF.

This clonotype was recorded only once. The chain has TRBV29-1 and TRBJ2-1, with D unclear. Germline CDR1 is SQVTM and CDR2 is ANQGSEA. Deletions cut 7 bases from V and 0 bases from J, with 10 bases between. This CDR3 has 13 amino acids. The CDR3 here is CSASVASYNEQFF. The DNA for the CDR3 is TGCAGCGCCTCGGTAGCCTCCTACAATGAGCAGTTCTTC.

The chain combines TRBV9 with TRBJ2-1, with D perhaps TRBD2 (5 bases). V lost 4 bases, J lost 0 bases, and 8 bases lay in between. The CDR3 is 14 residues long. Germline V gene sequence: CDR1 SGDLS, CDR2 YYNGEE. CDR3 coding DNA: TGTGCCAGCAGCCCGGACTCCTCCTACAATGAGCAGTTCTTC. It codes for CASSPDSSYNEQFF.

The CDR3 region has the DNA TGTGCCACCAGCAGAGATCGGGCCCCGCGGGGCAATGAGCAGTTCTTC. Translation: CATSRDRAPRGNEQFF. The chain links TRBV15 to TRBJ2-1; D is possibly TRBD2 (6 bases). In germline, CDR1 is LNHNV, CDR2 YYDKDF (reference sequence). The V end was cut by 0 bases, the J end by 6 bases, with 15 bases between. CDR3 length: 16 amino acids.

The chain is built from TRBV6-5 and TRBJ2-1, with a possible D match to TRBD1 (6 bases). V gave up 5 bases and J gave up 7 bases, with 9 bases separating them. The germline CDR1 and CDR2 sequences are MNHEY and SVGAGI. CDR3 size: 12 residues. The DNA of the CDR3 is TGTGCCAGCAGTCCAGGGGCGAATGAGCAGTTCTTC. It codes for CASSPGANEQFF.

The CDR3 DNA reads as TGCGCCAGCAGCGTGGGGTTGAAGTACTTC. Its protein product is CASSVGLKYF. The chain links TRBV5-1 to TRBJ2-4; D gene ambiguous. Germline V CDR1 and CDR2: SGHRS, YFSETQ. The CDR3 covers 10 residues. Trimming removed 4 bases at V and 14 bases at J, with 10 bases between. Full variable domain (outside the CDR3, taken from reference TRBV5-1 and TRBJ2-4): KAGVTQTPRYLIKTRGQQVTLSCSPISGHRSVSWYQQTPGQGLQFLFEYFSETQRNKGNFPGRFSGRQFSNSRSEMNVSTLELGDSALYLCASSVGLKYFGAGTRLSVL.

This chain connects TRBV27 to TRBJ2-7; maybe TRBD2 (5 bases). The germline V gene has CDR1 MNHEY and CDR2 SMNVEV (reference sequence). The CDR3 loop spans 15 amino acids. V was cut by 4 bases and J by 4 bases, with 17 bases left in between. Written as DNA, the CDR3 is TGTGCCAGCAGTTATAGGACGGCCGGGGATTACGAGCAGTACTTC. Protein: CASSYRTAGDYEQYF.

The rearrangement joins TRBV30 to TRBJ1-2; possible D gene TRBD1, 5 bases. This CDR3 region has 17 residues. Per germline, CDR1 GTSNPN and CDR2 SVGIG (reference sequence). The ends were cut back, 0 bases at V and 1 base at J, with 18 bases in the middle. The CDR3 spells CAWSVRYIREGNYGYTF. CDR3 nucleotide sequence: TGTGCCTGGAGTGTACGGTACATCAGGGAGGGTAACTATGGCTACACCTTC.

A single count supports this clonotype. V usage is TRBV12-5 and J usage is TRBJ2-7; TRBD2 agrees at 8 bases. The CDR3 totals 17 residues. CDR1 is LGHNT, CDR2 FRNRAP, per germline. With 0 bases clipped from V and 0 bases from J, the junction kept 7 bases outside the gene matches. The CDR3 loop is CASGLVLERGTSYEQYV. The CDR3 nucleotides read TGTGCTAGTGGTTTGGTACTCGAGCGGGGGACCTCCTACGAGCAGTACGTC.

The rearrangement joins TRBV12-3 or TRBV12-4 to TRBJ1-2, with D possibly matching TRBD1 (5 bases). Between the trimmed V and J ends, which lost 3 bases and 5 bases, there was a span of 19 bases. The CDR3 runs to 16 residues. The CDR3 region has the DNA TGTGCCAGCAGTTTTGGCCCACGCGGCAGGGCTTATGGCTACACCTTC. This sequence encodes CASSFGPRGRAYGYTF.

This clonotype was seen a few times. The genes are TRBV7-8 and TRBJ2-1; possibly TRBD2 for D (6 bases). V was pared by 1 base and J by 5 bases, with 9 bases between. This CDR3 is built from 14 residues. Germline values: CDR1 SGHVS, CDR2 FQNEAQ. Here the CDR3 DNA reads TGTGCCAGCAGCTTAGGCGGAGGGGACAATGAGCAGTTCTTC. As protein: CASSLGGGDNEQFF.

This chain links TRBV4-2 with TRBJ2-5, with D unclear. The length of the CDR3 is 13 residues. Germline lookup yields CDR1 LGHNA and CDR2 YNFKEQ. Trimming pared 1 base from V and 5 bases from J, leaving 8 bases between. The CDR3 reads CASSQGLGETQYF. The CDR3 DNA sequence: TGTGCCAGCAGCCAAGGACTCGGTGAGACCCAGTACTTC.

The chain couples TRBV5-6 to TRBJ2-7; TRBD1 matches at 9 bases. CDR3 length equals 14 residues. Germline V lookup: CDR1 SGHDT, CDR2 YYEEEE. The J segment lost 7 bases and the V segment lost 0 bases, leaving 5 bases of the junction unmatched. CDR3 nucleotide sequence: TGTGCCAGCAGCTTGGACCCGGACAGGGGTGAGCAGTACTTC. It is translated as CASSLDPDRGEQYF.

This rearrangement joins TRBV12-3 or TRBV12-4 to TRBJ1-1; 9 bases are shared with TRBD1. After removal of 7 bases from V and 6 bases from J, the junction contained 9 bases not matched to a gene. The CDR3 contains 14 residues. This CDR3 reads CASTLQGAGAEAFF. Written as DNA, the CDR3 is TGTGCCAGCACCCTACAGGGGGCAGGGGCTGAAGCTTTCTTT.

The CDR3 coding sequence is TGTGCCAGCAGCCACGGCTCCCTAGCCTCTATCAATGAGCAGTTCTTC. This translates into CASSHGSLASINEQFF. The chain employs TRBV12-3 or TRBV12-4 and TRBJ2-1, with TRBD2 as a possible D gene (5 bases). CDR3 length: 16 residues. Trimming took off 6 bases at V and 6 bases at J, with 21 bases between the two ends.

For the CDR3, the DNA is TGTGCCAGCAGTTTAAGGAGCGACACTGAAGCTTTCTTT. It codes for CASSLRSDTEAFF. J is TRBJ1-1 and V is TRBV6-5, with unresolved D. Trimming left V 4 bases short and J 3 bases short, with 9 bases between. There are 13 residues in the CDR3. In germline, CDR1 is MNHEY, CDR2 SVGAGI.

This chain connects TRBV29-1 to TRBJ2-1, with D unclear. V was trimmed by 6 bases and J by 8 bases, leaving 11 bases between them. Germline V gene sequence: CDR1 SQVTM, CDR2 ANQGSEA. This CDR3 has 11 amino acids. The CDR3 here is CSVRTRDEQFF. CDR3 nucleotides: TGCAGCGTCAGGACCCGCGATGAGCAGTTCTTC.

This clonotype appeared a single time. The rearrangement links TRBV3-1 to TRBJ2-5; weak D call: TRBD2 (6 bases). The CDR3 totals 15 residues. V was trimmed by 4 bases and J by 5 bases, leaving 17 bases between them. Germline V gene lookup returns CDR1 LGHDT and CDR2 YNNKEL (reference sequence). This chain's CDR3 is CASSPKLAMLETQYF. In DNA form, the CDR3 reads TGTGCCAGCAGCCCTAAACTAGCTATGTTGGAGACCCAGTACTTC.

This chain uses TRBV20-1 with TRBJ1-2; D is ambiguous. CDR1 is DFQATT, CDR2 SNEGSKA, per germline (reference sequence). V was shortened by 2 bases and J by 3 bases, with 10 bases between the two germline ends. CDR3 size: 13 residues. In nucleotides, the CDR3 is TGCAGTGCTAGAAGCTTCCTGGACTATGGCTACACCTTC. It translates to CSARSFLDYGYTF.

This clonotype was detected only once. The chain combines TRBV20-1 with TRBJ2-7; D perhaps matches TRBD1 (5 bases). The CDR3 spans 11 residues. The V end was cut by 5 bases, the J end by 3 bases, with 8 bases between. Germline V lookup: CDR1 DFQATT, CDR2 SNEGSKA (reference sequence). For the CDR3, the DNA is TGCAGTGCTGGGCAGGGCTACGAGCAGTACGTC. This sequence encodes CSAGQGYEQYV.

This chain uses TRBV27 with TRBJ1-5; no firm D call. Trimming pared 5 bases from V and 11 bases from J, leaving 13 bases between. The CDR3 consists of 12 residues. Per germline, CDR1 MNHEY and CDR2 SMNVEV (reference sequence). In DNA form, the CDR3 reads TGTGCCAGCAGTAATCCCCCTGGGGCCCAGCATTTT. This sequence encodes CASSNPPGAQHF.

This clonotype was counted a single time. The chain carries TRBV6-4 and TRBJ2-5, with TRBD1 as a possible D gene (5 bases). The V and J ends lost 3 bases and 5 bases respectively, with 10 bases between them. From germline, CDR1 is MRHNA and CDR2 SNTAGT. The CDR3 covers 13 residues. For the CDR3, the DNA is TGTGCCAGCAGTGAGATCTCAGGGGAGACCCAGTACTTC. Amino acids: CASSEISGETQYF.

This chain joins TRBV6-5 and TRBJ2-3; tentatively, D is TRBD1 or TRBD2 (5 bases each). The germline V and J ends were trimmed by 8 bases and 4 bases, with 19 bases remaining between them. Germline lookup yields CDR1 MNHEY and CDR2 SVGAGI. CDR3 length: 15 residues. CDR3 amino acids: CASEDRGAPADTQYF. CDR3 sequence (DNA): TGTGCCAGCGAAGATAGGGGAGCGCCTGCAGATACGCAGTATTTT.

The V gene is TRBV11-2, the J gene TRBJ2-1; 12 bases are shared with TRBD2. Germline CDR1 is SGHAT and CDR2 is FQNNGV. The length of the CDR3 is 18 residues. V was clipped by 1 base and J by 7 bases; unmatched bases: 11. The CDR3 coding sequence is TGTGCCAGCAGCTTAGGGCCCCGACTAGCGGGGGATGGGAATGAGCAGTTCTTC. Encoded protein: CASSLGPRLAGDGNEQFF.

This chain joins TRBV9 and TRBJ1-6, with no clear D. Trimming took 0 bases from V and 0 from J, leaving 4 bases between them. This CDR3 has 15 residues. Germline V lookup: CDR1 SGDLS, CDR2 YYNGEE. The CDR3 sequence is CASSVASSYNSPLHF. The CDR3 region has the DNA TGTGCCAGCAGCGTAGCTTCCTCCTATAATTCACCCCTCCACTTT. The whole variable domain, remainder taken from reference TRBV9 and TRBJ1-6, is DSGVTQTPKHLITATGQRVTLRCSPRSGDLSVYWYQQSLDQGLQFLIQYYNGEERAKGNILERFSAQQFPDLHSELNLSSLELGDSALYFCASSVASSYNSPLHFGNGTRLTVT.